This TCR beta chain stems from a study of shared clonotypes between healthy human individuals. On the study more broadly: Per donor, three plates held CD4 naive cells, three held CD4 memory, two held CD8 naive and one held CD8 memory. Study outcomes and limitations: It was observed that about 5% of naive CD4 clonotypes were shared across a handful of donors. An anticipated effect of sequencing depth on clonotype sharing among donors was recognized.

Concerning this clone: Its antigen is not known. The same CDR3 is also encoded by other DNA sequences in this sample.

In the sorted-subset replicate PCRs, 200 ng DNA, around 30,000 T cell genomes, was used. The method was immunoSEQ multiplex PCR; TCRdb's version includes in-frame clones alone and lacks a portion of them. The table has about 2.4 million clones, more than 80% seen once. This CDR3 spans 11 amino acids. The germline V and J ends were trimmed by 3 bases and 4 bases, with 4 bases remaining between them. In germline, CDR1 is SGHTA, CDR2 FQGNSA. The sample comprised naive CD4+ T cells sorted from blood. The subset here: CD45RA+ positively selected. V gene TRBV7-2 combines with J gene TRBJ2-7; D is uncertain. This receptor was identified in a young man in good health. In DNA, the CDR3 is TGTGCCAGCAGCTTGTTGTACGAGCAGTACTTC. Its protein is CASSLLYEQYF.